Described below is a single T cell receptor (beta chain) sequence and its context. Sequencing relied on immunoSEQ assay v3.0, run at survey level. Some clones are missing from TCRdb's copy, which holds only in-frame ones; the method was immunoSEQ multiplex PCR. This sample has some 43,000 clones, with about 89% found just once. The V gene's germline CDR1 is MNHEY and CDR2 SVGAGI. V lost 0 bases and J lost 6; bases outside the gene matches: 4. The CDR3 extends over 15 amino acids. These data come from a study of long-term antiretroviral therapy in people with HIV. This chain uses TRBV6-5 with TRBJ1-4, with 7 bases identical to TRBD1. The TCR was taken from a woman between 45 and 60 years old with HIV. The sequencing here drew on unsorted PBMCs, taken 0.1 years before starting antiretroviral therapy. The CDR3 reads CASSYSGTDHEKLFF. The DNA of the CDR3 is TGTGCCAGCAGTTACTCCGGGACAGATCATGAAAAACTGTTTTTT.